The 12 T cell receptor beta chains below all came from one sample that was sequenced in a study of cytomegalovirus exposure and HLA in healthy donors. With 60 Vbeta and 13 Jbeta primers, the PCR was carried out. Data came from immunoSEQ multiplex PCR; TCRdb stores just in-frame clones and leaves some out. The profile shows roughly 150,000 clones, roughly 78% of them singletons. Sequenced input: PBMCs. The receptors stem from a man aged 40-49 years in good health and CMV-seropositive.

The CDR3 spells CASRARSGAYARQYF. The CDR3 nucleotides are TGCGCCAGCAGGGCCCGGAGCGGAGCCTACGCCAGGCAGTACTTC. This sequence joins TRBV10-2 and TRBJ2-7; possibly TRBD2 for D (5 bases). This CDR3 contains 15 residues. V was trimmed by 6 bases and J by 9 bases, leaving 24 bases between them. The germline CDR1 and CDR2 sequences are WSHSY and SAAADI.

This chain links TRBV2 with TRBJ2-2, with 8 positions matching TRBD1. After removal of 6 bases from V and 4 bases from J, the junction contained 10 bases not matched to a gene. The CDR3 totals 16 residues. Germline values: CDR1 SNHLY, CDR2 FYNNEI. This chain's CDR3 is CASRAPGTGSTGELFF. For the CDR3, the DNA is TGTGCCAGCAGGGCCCCCGGGACAGGAAGCACCGGGGAGCTGTTTTTT.

This chain connects TRBV27 to TRBJ2-1; possible D gene TRBD1, 5 bases. V lost 4 bases to trimming and J lost 2 bases, with 18 bases between them. Per the germline V gene, CDR1 is MNHEY and CDR2 is SMNVEV (reference sequence). This CDR3 is built from 17 residues. The CDR3 nucleotides read TGTGCCAGCAGTTCCCGGACACTTCATTCAACCTACAATGAGCAGTTCTTC. Residues: CASSSRTLHSTYNEQFF.

The chain couples TRBV6-1 to TRBJ1-2, with TRBD1 identical over 10 bases. The germline CDR1 and CDR2 sequences are MNHNS and SASEGT. The CDR3 totals 14 residues. After removal of 6 bases from V and 6 bases from J, the junction contained 7 bases not matched to a gene. CDR3 DNA: TGTGCCAGCAGCATTGACAGGGGGCGCGATGGCTACACCTTC. Translation: CASSIDRGRDGYTF.

This clone came up a few times. The junction shows a germline mismatch at one end, possibly a read error. The V call is TRBV5-6, the J call TRBJ2-1; perhaps TRBD2 as D (7 bases). Looked up from germline, CDR1 is SGHDT and CDR2 is YYEEEE. The CDR3 has 12 residues. CDR3 bases: TGCACCGCGGGGGCTCCGGGAAATGAGCAGTTCTTC. The encoded protein is CTAGAPGNEQFF.

This clone was observed a handful of times. The V and J genes are TRBV6-5 and TRBJ1-5; D is unclear. The CDR3 length is 16 residues. CDR1 is MNHEY and CDR2 is SVGAGI in the germline V gene. Trimming stripped 1 base from V and 0 bases from J, with 10 bases between. Here the CDR3 reads CASSYLHSYSNQPQHF. CDR3 DNA: TGTGCCAGCAGTTACTTACACAGCTATAGCAATCAGCCCCAGCATTTT.

V usage is TRBV5-1 and J usage is TRBJ1-5; D is uncertain. Trimming took 0 bases from V and 4 from J, leaving 8 bases between them. CDR1 SGHRS and CDR2 YFSETQ come from the germline V gene. The CDR3 has 14 residues. The CDR3 here is CASSLESLNQPQHF. The CDR3 nucleotides read TGCGCCAGCAGCTTGGAATCATTGAATCAGCCCCAGCATTTT. The full variable domain, with the rest looked up from reference TRBV5-1 and TRBJ1-5, is KAGVTQTPRYLIKTRGQQVTLSCSPISGHRSVSWYQQTPGQGLQFLFEYFSETQRNKGNFPGRFSGRQFSNSRSEMNVSTLELGDSALYLCASSLESLNQPQHFGDGTRLSIL.

The V and J genes are TRBV11-2 and TRBJ2-2; 11 nucleotides agree with TRBD1. The CDR3 consists of 14 residues. V shed 10 bases and J 6 bases; nucleotides not matched to a gene: 7. CDR1 is SGHAT and CDR2 is FQNNGV in the germline V gene. The CDR3 DNA is TGTGCCATACGGACAGGGGGCAGCGCCGGGGAGCTGTTTTTT. As protein: CAIRTGGSAGELFF.

This clone was recorded a few times. The DNA for the CDR3 is TGTGCCAGCAGCTGGGGAAGGATGGGGGCTTATGGCTACACCTTC. Protein: CASSWGRMGAYGYTF. The chain is built from TRBV7-2 and TRBJ1-2; D might be TRBD1 (6 bases). This CDR3 contains 15 residues. The germline gives CDR1 SGHTA, CDR2 FQGNSA. V was cut by 4 bases and J by 5 bases, with 17 bases left in between.

The genes are TRBV6-5 and TRBJ1-1; maybe TRBD1 (5 bases). V lost 8 bases and J 0 bases, leaving 13 bases between the germline ends. CDR1 is MNHEY and CDR2 is SVGAGI in the germline V gene. CDR3 length equals 14 residues. The CDR3 loop is CASQGLVMNTEAFF. The CDR3 DNA sequence: TGTGCCAGCCAGGGCTTGGTGATGAACACTGAAGCTTTCTTT.

As DNA, the CDR3 is TGCAGCGTCGCGACAGGGCTTGGGGCCAACGTCCTGACTTTC. It yields the protein CSVATGLGANVLTF. This chain connects TRBV29-1 to TRBJ2-6; 7 bases are a match to TRBD1. The trim removed 6 bases at V and 3 bases at J, leaving 5 bases unmatched. In germline, CDR1 is SQVTM, CDR2 ANQGSEA. The CDR3 has 14 residues.

V is TRBV5-4 and J is TRBJ2-1; TRBD2 agrees at 7 bases. The CDR3 is made up of 16 amino acids. The germline V gene encodes CDR1 SGHNT and CDR2 YYREEE (reference sequence). V lost 4 bases, J lost 3 bases, and 10 bases stayed unmatched. In DNA form, the CDR3 reads TGTGCCAGCAGCCCCCCGGCGGGAGAGGACTACAATGAGCAGTTCTTC. This sequence encodes CASSPPAGEDYNEQFF.